These 25 T cell receptor beta chains were all obtained from the same sample, sequenced in a study of T cell responses to AZD1222 COVID-19 vaccine. Sequencing was performed with immunoSEQ multiplex PCR; in TCRdb, only in-frame clones are kept and a portion is missing. The sample holds some 84,000 clones, approximately 83% seen once. The sample in question was peripheral blood, obtained 28 days after the second AZD1222 dose. The receptors here all came from an adult who received the AZD1222 COVID-19 vaccine.

The chain carries TRBV6-2 or TRBV6-3 and TRBJ2-1, with 7 bases aligning to TRBD2. Per germline, CDR1 MNHEY and CDR2 SVGEGT. The CDR3 spans 17 residues. V gave up 0 bases and J gave up 5 bases; unmatched junction bases: 10. The CDR3 spells CASSYSGGSYVHNEQFF. CDR3 nucleotide sequence: TGTGCCAGCAGTTACTCGGGCGGGAGTTATGTCCACAATGAGCAGTTCTTC.

This clone was counted between two and nine times. The rearrangement joins TRBV5-1 to TRBJ2-2, with 7 bases aligning to TRBD2. There are 15 residues in the CDR3. J lost 1 base, V lost 7 bases, and 7 bases had no gene match. In germline, CDR1 is SGHRS, CDR2 YFSETQ. CDR3 sequence reads: CASSNGEGNTGELFF. The CDR3 DNA is TGCGCCAGCTCCAATGGGGAGGGGAACACCGGGGAGCTGTTTTTT.

V is TRBV4-1 and J is TRBJ2-2; no clear D gene. V was cut by 0 bases and J by 0 bases, with 5 bases left in between. Germline V gene lookup returns CDR1 MGHRA and CDR2 YSYEKL. This CDR3 has 15 residues. The chain's CDR3 is CASSQESPNTGELFF. DNA for the CDR3: TGCGCCAGCAGCCAAGAATCCCCGAACACCGGGGAGCTGTTTTTT.

The chain couples TRBV30 to TRBJ2-1, with D tentatively TRBD2 (6 bases). V lost 2 bases to trimming and J lost 10 bases, with 18 bases between them. The CDR3 runs to 14 residues. Germline V gene data show CDR1 as GTSNPN and CDR2 as SVGIG (reference sequence). CDR3 nucleotides: TGTGCCTGGAGTACTACAAGGAGGGCTGGCGAGCAGTTCTTC. Amino acids: CAWSTTRRAGEQFF. The whole variable domain, remainder taken from reference TRBV30 and TRBJ2-1, is SQTIHQWPATLVQPVGSPLSLECTVEGTSNPNLYWYRQAAGRGLQLLFYSVGIGQISSEVPQNLSASRPQDRQFILSSKKLLLSDSGFYLCAWSTTRRAGEQFFGPGTRLTVL.

The chain employs TRBV7-2 and TRBJ2-7; 8 bases fit TRBD1. In germline, CDR1 is SGHTA, CDR2 FQGNSA. V dropped 5 bases and J dropped 2; count of bases not matched to a gene: 11. The CDR3 loop spans 16 amino acids. CDR3 nucleotides: TGTGCCAGCAGCCCGCATGGACAGGGACCCCCCTACGAGCAGTACGTC. Encoded protein: CASSPHGQGPPYEQYV.

The chain has TRBV30 and TRBJ1-5; D is perhaps TRBD1 (6 bases). Germline CDR1 is GTSNPN and CDR2 is SVGIG (reference sequence). The CDR3 runs 15 residues. V was cut by 2 bases and J by 2 bases, with 13 bases left in between. The CDR3 loop is CAWSHGTWGNQPQHF. The CDR3 nucleotides read TGTGCCTGGAGTCACGGGACATGGGGCAATCAGCCCCAGCATTTT.

The V gene is TRBV11-3, the J gene TRBJ2-5; 13 positions match TRBD2. Germline V CDR1 and CDR2: SGHNT, YENEEA. The CDR3 covers 19 residues. J was trimmed by 0 bases and V by 0 bases; bases with no gene match: 7. The CDR3, as DNA: TGTGCCAGCAGCTTAGACCCCCGACTAGCGGGAGGACACCAAGAGACCCAGTACTTC. Its translation is CASSLDPRLAGGHQETQYF.

The chain combines TRBV28 with TRBJ2-1; 8 positions agree with TRBD2. The CDR3 runs 16 residues. Germline CDR1 and CDR2: MDHEN and SYDVKM. After removal of 0 bases from V and 5 bases from J, the junction contained 6 bases not matched to a gene. CDR3 sequence: CASSLWSGGPDNEQFF. CDR3 nucleotides: TGTGCCAGCAGTTTATGGTCGGGAGGGCCGGACAATGAGCAGTTCTTC. The full variable domain, in which reference TRBV28 and TRBJ2-1 provide the parts outside the CDR3, is DVKVTQSSRYLVKRTGEKVFLECVQDMDHENMFWYRQDPGLGLRLIYFSYDVKMKEKGDIPEGYSVSREKKERFSLILESASTNQTSMYLCASSLWSGGPDNEQFFGPGTRLTVL.

In its sample, this clone was seen once. The chain is built from TRBV6-2 or TRBV6-3 and TRBJ2-4; 8 nucleotides agree with TRBD2. Germline values: CDR1 MNHEY, CDR2 SVGEGT. V was clipped by 2 bases and J by 7 bases; unmatched bases: 13. The CDR3 totals 17 residues. This chain's CDR3 is CASSYAASGGLRNIQYF. The CDR3 bases are TGTGCCAGCAGTTACGCCGCGTCGGGGGGGCTTAGGAACATTCAGTACTTC.

The CDR3 protein is CASNVGIAKNIQYF. In DNA form, the CDR3 reads TGTGCCAGCAACGTGGGGATAGCCAAAAACATTCAGTACTTC. The J gene is TRBJ2-4, the V gene TRBV6-6, with D unclear. The CDR3 runs to 14 residues. CDR1 MNHNY and CDR2 SVGAGI come from the germline V gene (reference sequence). V dropped 7 bases and J dropped 0 bases, with 10 bases sitting between them.

The chain joins TRBV4-1 to TRBJ2-3, with 7 bases fitting TRBD2. Germline lookup yields CDR1 MGHRA and CDR2 YSYEKL. The CDR3 contains 17 residues. Losses at the gene ends were 4 bases for V and 1 base for J; bases not matched to a gene: 11. The CDR3 sequence: CASSRSGVGGGTDTQYF. DNA for the CDR3: TGCGCCAGCAGCCGAAGCGGAGTGGGAGGGGGCACAGATACGCAGTATTTT.

The J gene is TRBJ1-6, the V gene TRBV19; 7 bases map to TRBD1. The V gene's germline CDR1 is LNHDA and CDR2 SQIVND (reference sequence). This CDR3 has 15 amino acids. V was clipped by 5 bases and J by 2 bases; unmatched bases: 3. The CDR3 reads CASSVGTAYNSPLHF. The CDR3 DNA sequence: TGTGCCAGTAGTGTAGGGACAGCCTATAATTCACCCCTCCACTTT.

This chain uses TRBV19 with TRBJ2-2; 7 bases are a match to TRBD1. CDR1 LNHDA and CDR2 SQIVND come from the germline V gene (reference sequence). The V segment lost 10 bases and the J segment 4 bases; nucleotides outside the gene matches: 9. This CDR3 is 14 amino acids long. Here the CDR3 reads CATSPGQFTGELFF. The DNA for the CDR3 is TGTGCCACGAGTCCGGGACAGTTCACCGGGGAGCTGTTTTTT.

This chain uses TRBV6-2 or TRBV6-3 with TRBJ2-5, with D hard to call. V shed 4 bases and J shed 3 bases, with 3 bases lying between them. The germline V gene encodes CDR1 MNHEY and CDR2 SVGEGT. The CDR3 has 11 residues. CDR3 coding DNA: TGTGCCAGCAGTTTAAAAGAGACCCAGTACTTC. This sequence encodes CASSLKETQYF.

The chain uses TRBV5-1 and TRBJ1-1; tentative D call: TRBD1 (6 bases). Trimming removed 3 bases at V and 0 bases at J, with 18 bases between. This CDR3 region has 17 residues. Germline values: CDR1 SGHRS, CDR2 YFSETQ. The CDR3 is CASSSKQDRGMNTEAFF. The CDR3 coding sequence is TGCGCCAGCAGCTCAAAACAGGACAGAGGCATGAACACTGAAGCTTTCTTT.

The chain is built from TRBV2 and TRBJ2-5, with D unclear. CDR1 SNHLY and CDR2 FYNNEI come from the germline V gene. This CDR3 is built from 12 residues. The ends were cut back, 7 bases at V and 0 bases at J, with 6 bases in the middle. The CDR3 loop reads CASTRDQETQYF. DNA for the CDR3: TGTGCCAGCACCAGAGACCAAGAGACCCAGTACTTC.

The table lists this clone with a count of one. V is TRBV19 and J is TRBJ1-1; perhaps TRBD1 as D (5 bases). The germline gives CDR1 LNHDA, CDR2 SQIVND (reference sequence). V shed 2 bases and J shed 1 base, with 14 bases lying between them. This CDR3 region has 16 residues. The CDR3 nucleotides are TGTGCCAGTAGTATAAGTGGAGGGGTGAAGAACACTGAAGCTTTCTTT. Translation gives CASSISGGVKNTEAFF.

The J gene is TRBJ2-2, the V gene TRBV28; 9 bases fit TRBD1. The junction had 6 bases not matched to a gene; V was cut back by 6 bases and J by 4 bases. This CDR3 is built from 15 residues. Germline values: CDR1 MDHEN, CDR2 SYDVKM. In DNA form, the CDR3 reads TGTGCCAGCAGGAAGACAGGGGGGGTCACCGGGGAGCTGTTTTTT. Translated, it gives CASRKTGGVTGELFF.

The gene calls are TRBV4-1 and TRBJ1-2, with TRBD1 as a possible D gene (5 bases). The CDR3 is 14 residues long. Trimming took off 5 bases at V and 3 bases at J, with 13 bases between the two ends. CDR1 is MGHRA, CDR2 YSYEKL, per germline. CDR3 region: CASSKMGRDYGYTF. The CDR3 bases are TGCGCCAGCAGCAAAATGGGGCGGGACTATGGCTACACCTTC.

The chain joins TRBV12-2 to TRBJ2-5; the D call TRBD2 from the table was never checked on the DNA. TRBV12-2 is shown as a pseudogene. The CDR3 length is 14 residues. This CDR3 is CASRYFVIKETQYF. The CDR3 nucleotides are TGTGCAAGTCGCTACTTTGTAATAAAAGAGACCCAGTACTTC.

For the CDR3, the DNA is TGTGCCAGCCCAGGGCCGAACACCGGGGAGCTGTTTTTT. It translates to CASPGPNTGELFF. The chain combines TRBV28 with TRBJ2-2; tentative D call: TRBD1 (5 bases). Per germline, CDR1 MDHEN and CDR2 SYDVKM. V dropped 8 bases and J dropped 0 bases, with 7 bases sitting between them. This CDR3 region has 13 residues.

The J gene is TRBJ2-7, the V gene TRBV28; D is uncertain. The CDR3 is 14 residues long. V shed 6 bases and J shed 0 bases, with 12 bases lying between them. The germline V gene has CDR1 MDHEN and CDR2 SYDVKM. Here the CDR3 reads CASSPPTRSYEQYF. The CDR3 nucleotides read TGTGCCAGCAGCCCCCCGACTCGCTCCTACGAGCAGTACTTC.

The rearrangement joins TRBV30 to TRBJ1-6; D is possibly TRBD1 (6 bases). The V gene lost 0 bases and the J gene lost 7 bases, with 13 bases spanning the gap. The germline CDR1 and CDR2 sequences are GTSNPN and SVGIG (reference sequence). CDR3 size: 15 residues. The CDR3 DNA sequence: TGTGCCTGGAGTGTACTCGCAGGGGTGAATTCACCCCTCCACTTT. Translation gives CAWSVLAGVNSPLHF.

This clone has just one count. This chain links TRBV7-2 with TRBJ1-1, with D tentatively TRBD1 (6 bases). Per the germline V gene, CDR1 is SGHTA and CDR2 is FQGNSA. Between the trimmed V and J ends, which lost 5 bases and 7 bases, there was a span of 14 bases. This CDR3 is built from 13 residues. CDR3 DNA sequence: TGTGCCAGCAGCGAGGACCGGACAGTTGAAGCTTTCTTT. Translation: CASSEDRTVEAFF.

This chain joins TRBV5-8 and TRBJ2-1; 7 nucleotides align to TRBD1. CDR1 is SGHTS and CDR2 is YDEGEE in the germline V gene. This CDR3 has 15 residues. The V gene end was trimmed by 0 bases and the J gene end by 6 bases; junction bases not matched to a gene: 6. CDR3 bases: TGTGCCAGCAGCTTGGGACAGGGACAACGCAATGAGCAGTTCTTC. This encodes CASSLGQGQRNEQFF. The variable domain in full, with the rest retrieved from reference TRBV5-8 and TRBJ2-1, is EAGVTQSPTHLIKTRGQQATLRCSPISGHTSVYWYQQALGLGLQFLLWYDEGEERNRGNFPPRFSGRQFPNYSSELNVNALELEDSALYLCASSLGQGQRNEQFFGPGTRLTVL.